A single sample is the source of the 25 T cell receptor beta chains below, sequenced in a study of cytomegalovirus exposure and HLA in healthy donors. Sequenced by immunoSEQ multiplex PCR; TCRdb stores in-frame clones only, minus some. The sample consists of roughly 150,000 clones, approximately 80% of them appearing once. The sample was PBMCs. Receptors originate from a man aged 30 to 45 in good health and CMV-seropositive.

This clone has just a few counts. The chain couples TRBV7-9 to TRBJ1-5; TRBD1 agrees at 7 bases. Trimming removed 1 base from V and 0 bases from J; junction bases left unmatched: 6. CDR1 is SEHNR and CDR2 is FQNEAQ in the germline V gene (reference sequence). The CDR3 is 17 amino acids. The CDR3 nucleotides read TGTGCCAGCAGCTTAGGAGGGGGACAGTATAGCAATCAGCCCCAGCATTTT. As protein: CASSLGGGQYSNQPQHF.

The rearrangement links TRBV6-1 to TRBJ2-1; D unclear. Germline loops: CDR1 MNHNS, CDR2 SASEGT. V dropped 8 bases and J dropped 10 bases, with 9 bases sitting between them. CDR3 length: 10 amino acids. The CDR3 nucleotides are TGTGCCAGCTCCCTGAGGGAGCAGTTCTTC. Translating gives CASSLREQFF.

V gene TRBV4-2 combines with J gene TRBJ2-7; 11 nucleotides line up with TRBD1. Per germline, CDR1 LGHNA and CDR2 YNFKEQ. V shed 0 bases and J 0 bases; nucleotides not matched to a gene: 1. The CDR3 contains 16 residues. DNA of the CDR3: TGTGCCAGCAGCCAAGATGGGACAGGGGGCTCCTACGAGCAGTACTTC. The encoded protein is CASSQDGTGGSYEQYF.

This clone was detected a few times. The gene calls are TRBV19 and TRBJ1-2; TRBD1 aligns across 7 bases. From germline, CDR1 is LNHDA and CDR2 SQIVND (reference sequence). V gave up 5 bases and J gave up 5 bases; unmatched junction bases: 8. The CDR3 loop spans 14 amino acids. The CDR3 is CASSPRTGLYGYTF. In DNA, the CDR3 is TGTGCCAGTAGTCCAAGGACAGGCCTTTATGGCTACACCTTC.

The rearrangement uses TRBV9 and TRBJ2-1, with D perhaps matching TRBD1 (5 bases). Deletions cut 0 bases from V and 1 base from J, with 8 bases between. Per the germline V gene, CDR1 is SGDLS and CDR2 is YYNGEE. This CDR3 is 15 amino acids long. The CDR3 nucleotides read TGTGCCAGCAGCGTAGAAGACAGTTCCTACAATGAGCAGTTCTTC. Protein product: CASSVEDSSYNEQFF.

CDR3 nucleotide sequence: TGTGCCAGCAGCTCCCCGCCTGAAGGGGGTTTCAGCACAGATACGCAGTATTTT. Its protein is CASSSPPEGGFSTDTQYF. This chain links TRBV9 with TRBJ2-3; D is perhaps TRBD1 (6 bases). The V end lost 4 bases, the J end lost 0 bases, and 21 bases lay between the germline ends. The CDR3 runs 18 residues. Germline CDR1 and CDR2: SGDLS and YYNGEE.

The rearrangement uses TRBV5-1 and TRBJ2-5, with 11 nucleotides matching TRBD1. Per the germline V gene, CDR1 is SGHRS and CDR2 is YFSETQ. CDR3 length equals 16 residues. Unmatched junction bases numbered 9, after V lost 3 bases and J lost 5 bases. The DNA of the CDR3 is TGCGCCAGCAGCTCCCGGACAGGGGGCCGGCGGGAGACCCAGTACTTC. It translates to CASSSRTGGRRETQYF.

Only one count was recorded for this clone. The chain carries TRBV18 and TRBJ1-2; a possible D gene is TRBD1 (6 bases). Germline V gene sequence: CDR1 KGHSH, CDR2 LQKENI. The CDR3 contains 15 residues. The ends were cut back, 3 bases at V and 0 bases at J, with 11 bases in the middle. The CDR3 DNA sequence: TGTGCCAGCTCACCCCCGGGACAATCTAACTATGGCTACACCTTC. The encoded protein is CASSPPGQSNYGYTF.

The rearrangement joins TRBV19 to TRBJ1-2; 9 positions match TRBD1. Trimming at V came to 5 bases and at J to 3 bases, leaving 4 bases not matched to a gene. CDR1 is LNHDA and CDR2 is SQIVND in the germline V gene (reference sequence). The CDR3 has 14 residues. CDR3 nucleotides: TGTGCCAGTAGTCCGGACAGGGGTGACTATGGCTACACCTTC. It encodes CASSPDRGDYGYTF.

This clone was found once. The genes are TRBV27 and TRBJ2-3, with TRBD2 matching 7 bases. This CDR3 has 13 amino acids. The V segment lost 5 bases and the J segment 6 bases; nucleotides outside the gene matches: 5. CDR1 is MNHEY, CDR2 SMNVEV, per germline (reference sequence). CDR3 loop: CASSGLGSDTQYF. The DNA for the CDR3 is TGTGCCAGCAGTGGACTAGGCTCGGATACGCAGTATTTT.

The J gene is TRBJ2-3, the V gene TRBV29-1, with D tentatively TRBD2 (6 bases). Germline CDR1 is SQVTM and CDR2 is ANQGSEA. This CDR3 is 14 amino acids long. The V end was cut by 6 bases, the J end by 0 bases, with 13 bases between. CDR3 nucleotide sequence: TGCAGCGTGGGACTCCCGTCGAGCACAGATACGCAGTATTTT. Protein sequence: CSVGLPSSTDTQYF.

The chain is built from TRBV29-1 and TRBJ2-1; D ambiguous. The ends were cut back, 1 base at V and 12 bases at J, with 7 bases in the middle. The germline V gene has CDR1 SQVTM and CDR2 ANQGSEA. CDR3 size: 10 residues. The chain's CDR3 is CSVEATGQFF. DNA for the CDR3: TGCAGCGTTGAAGCAACGGGGCAGTTCTTC.

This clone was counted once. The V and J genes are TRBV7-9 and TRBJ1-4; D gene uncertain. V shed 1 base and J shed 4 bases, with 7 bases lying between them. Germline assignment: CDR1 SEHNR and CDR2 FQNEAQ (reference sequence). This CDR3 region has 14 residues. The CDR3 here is CASSLVSLNEKLFF. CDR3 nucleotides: TGTGCCAGCAGCTTAGTCAGTCTTAATGAAAAACTGTTTTTT.

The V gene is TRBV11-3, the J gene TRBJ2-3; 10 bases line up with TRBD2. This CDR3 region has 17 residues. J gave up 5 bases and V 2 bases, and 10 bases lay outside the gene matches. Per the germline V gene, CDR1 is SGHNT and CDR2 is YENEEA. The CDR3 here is CASSLRAASGGRDTQYF. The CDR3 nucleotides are TGTGCCAGCAGCTTACGTGCCGCTAGCGGGGGTCGAGATACGCAGTATTTT.

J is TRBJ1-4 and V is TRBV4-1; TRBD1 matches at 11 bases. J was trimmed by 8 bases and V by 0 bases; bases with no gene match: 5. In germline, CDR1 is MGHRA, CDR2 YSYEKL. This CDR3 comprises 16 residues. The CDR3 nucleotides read TGCGCCAGCAGCCAAGATTGGGGACAGGGGGAAGAAAAACTGTTTTTT. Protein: CASSQDWGQGEEKLFF.

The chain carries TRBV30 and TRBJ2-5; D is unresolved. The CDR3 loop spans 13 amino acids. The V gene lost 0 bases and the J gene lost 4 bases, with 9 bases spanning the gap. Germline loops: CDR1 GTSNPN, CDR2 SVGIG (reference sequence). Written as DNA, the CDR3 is TGTGCCTGGAGTGTAAGTCATAGAGAGACCCAGTACTTC. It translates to CAWSVSHRETQYF.

CDR3 DNA sequence: TGCGCCAGCAGCTTGGCGGGGACAGGTTATAGCTACGAGCAGTACTTC. This encodes CASSLAGTGYSYEQYF. The rearrangement links TRBV5-1 to TRBJ2-7, with 8 bases aligning to TRBD1. The CDR3 loop spans 16 amino acids. CDR1 SGHRS and CDR2 YFSETQ come from the germline V gene. V lost 0 bases, J lost 3 bases, and 8 bases stayed unmatched. Together with reference TRBV5-1 and TRBJ2-7, the CDR3 gives the full variable domain: KAGVTQTPRYLIKTRGQQVTLSCSPISGHRSVSWYQQTPGQGLQFLFEYFSETQRNKGNFPGRFSGRQFSNSRSEMNVSTLELGDSALYLCASSLAGTGYSYEQYFGPGTRLTVT.

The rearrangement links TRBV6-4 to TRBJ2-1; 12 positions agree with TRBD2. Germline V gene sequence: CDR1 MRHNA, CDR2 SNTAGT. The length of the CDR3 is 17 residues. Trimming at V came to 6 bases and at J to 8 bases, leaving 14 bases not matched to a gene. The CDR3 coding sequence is TGTGCCAGCAGCCGAAGAGGGTCTAGCGGGGGGGCCGATGAGCAGTTCTTC. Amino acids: CASSRRGSSGGADEQFF.

The chain's CDR3 is CASSQDTPSGTSTDTQYF. In DNA, the CDR3 is TGTGCCAGCAGCCAAGATACTCCTAGCGGTACTAGCACAGATACGCAGTATTTT. The gene calls are TRBV4-2 and TRBJ2-3, with 7 positions matching TRBD2. J gave up 0 bases and V 0 bases, and 9 bases lay outside the gene matches. Per the germline V gene, CDR1 is LGHNA and CDR2 is YNFKEQ. This CDR3 is 18 amino acids long.

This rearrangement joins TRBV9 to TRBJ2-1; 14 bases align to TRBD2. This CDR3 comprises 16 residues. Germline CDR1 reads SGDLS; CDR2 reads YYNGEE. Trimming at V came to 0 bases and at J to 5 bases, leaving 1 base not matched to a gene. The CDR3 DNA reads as TGTGCCAGCAGCGTAGGGACTAGCGGGGGGAACAATGAGCAGTTCTTC. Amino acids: CASSVGTSGGNNEQFF.

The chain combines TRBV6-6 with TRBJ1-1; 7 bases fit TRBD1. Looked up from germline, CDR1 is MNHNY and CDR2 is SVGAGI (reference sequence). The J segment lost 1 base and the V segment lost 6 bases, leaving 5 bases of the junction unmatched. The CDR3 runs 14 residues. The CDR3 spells CASRRTGSNTEAFF. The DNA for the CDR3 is TGTGCCAGCAGGAGGACAGGTTCGAACACTGAAGCTTTCTTT.

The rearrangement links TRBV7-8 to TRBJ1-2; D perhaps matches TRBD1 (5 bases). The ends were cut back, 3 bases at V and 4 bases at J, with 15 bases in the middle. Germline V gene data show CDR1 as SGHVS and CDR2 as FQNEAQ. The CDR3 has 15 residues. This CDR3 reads CASSLNRQTPYGYTF. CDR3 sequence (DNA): TGTGCCAGCAGCTTGAACCGACAGACCCCCTATGGCTACACCTTC.

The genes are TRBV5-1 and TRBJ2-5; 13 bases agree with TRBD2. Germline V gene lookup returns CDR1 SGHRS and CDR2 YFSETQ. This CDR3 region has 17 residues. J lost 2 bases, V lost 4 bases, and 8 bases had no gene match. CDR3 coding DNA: TGCGCCAGCAGCGCCCGGGGACTAGCGGGGTATCAAGAGACCCAGTACTTC. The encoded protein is CASSARGLAGYQETQYF.

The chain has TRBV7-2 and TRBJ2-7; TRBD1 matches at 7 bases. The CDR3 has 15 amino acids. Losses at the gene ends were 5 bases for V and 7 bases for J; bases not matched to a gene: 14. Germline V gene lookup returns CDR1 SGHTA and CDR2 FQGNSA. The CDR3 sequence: CASSHKGAFSGEQYF. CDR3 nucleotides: TGTGCCAGCAGCCACAAGGGGGCTTTTTCGGGTGAGCAGTACTTC.

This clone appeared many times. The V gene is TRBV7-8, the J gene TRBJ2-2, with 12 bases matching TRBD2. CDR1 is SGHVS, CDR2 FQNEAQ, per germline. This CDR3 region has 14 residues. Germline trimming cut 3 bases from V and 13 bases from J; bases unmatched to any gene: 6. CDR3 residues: CASSFASGGGGLFF. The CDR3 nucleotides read TGTGCCAGCAGCTTTGCTAGCGGGGGGGGAGGGCTGTTTTTT.